This T cell receptor beta chain came from a study of blood T cells in healthy people across ages. Sample-barcoded 5' priming and a J-beta primer mix drove a second PCR of roughly 6 to 12 cycles. MiXCR, run by TCRdb on the 5' RACE reads, gives a single entry per CDR3 protein. The table has 650,000 to 800,000 distinct CDR3 sequences, around 52% seen once. Sample: blood. The TCR sequence derives from a woman aged 80 or over in good health.

The CDR3 loop reads CSIGLQREITDTQYF. In nucleotides, the CDR3 is TGCAGCATTGGACTACAGCGGGAGATAACAGATACGCAGTATTTT. V and J are TRBV29-1 and TRBJ2-3; 8 bases are a match to TRBD2. V shed 8 bases, J shed 3 bases, and the junction held 13 bases outside the gene matches. Germline CDR1 SQVTM, CDR2 ANQGSEA. This CDR3 is 15 amino acids long.